This T cell receptor beta chain was found in a study of cytomegalovirus exposure and HLA in healthy donors. Turning to the study itself: The 120 validation repertoires used the same platform as the roughly 670 first-cohort repertoires (as reported by a later analysis).

General observations from the study: Most observed TCR sequences were rare, whereas some public TCRs were detected in many donors. Specificity for CMV antigens was confirmed in vitro for a few of the CMV-associated chains.

TCRdb's table, derived via immunoSEQ multiplex PCR, lists solely in-frame clones and lacks some. The sample lists over 200,000 clones, around four fifths seen once, with roughly 5.4% in the top ten. Germline lookup yields CDR1 SGHNT and CDR2 YENEEA. V lost 0 bases and J 4 bases, leaving 3 bases between the germline ends. CDR3 length equals 12 residues. About this clone itself: Its specificity is unknown.

Sequenced input: PBMCs. The genes are TRBV11-3 and TRBJ2-5; the D is unclear. This receptor was identified in a young woman in good health and CMV-seronegative. CDR3: CASSLDRETQYF. CDR3 nucleotides: TGTGCCAGCAGCTTAGACAGAGAGACCCAGTACTTC.